This T cell receptor beta chain was identified during a study of tumor and adjacent non-tumor tissue in lung cancer. Study-level points and caveats: Tumor repertoires had a smaller top 100 clone share than normal lung.

The library came from three nested PCR rounds adapted from ARM-PCR protocols. Each CDR3 protein gets one entry after TCRdb re-called the multiplex PCR reads with MiXCR. The sample records almost 75,000 distinct CDR3 sequences, roughly 70% being singletons. No cell sorting was done before RNA was extracted from the tissue. The normal lung tissue was taken more than 3 cm from the tumor edge. The CDR3 loop spans 16 amino acids. With 8 bases clipped from V and 9 bases from J, the junction kept 19 bases outside the gene matches. Per the germline V gene, CDR1 is SGHNT and CDR2 is YENEEA. This clonotype was found a few times. Its antigen is undetermined.

Sequencing was done on a sample of distant non-tumor lung tissue. This TCR derives from a woman between 45 and 65 years old with non-small cell lung cancer. V and J are TRBV11-3 and TRBJ2-1; 7 nucleotides match TRBD2. The CDR3 is CASCPGLTGGVREQFF. The DNA for the CDR3 is TGTGCCAGCTGCCCCGGACTAACGGGAGGAGTTCGTGAGCAGTTCTTC. Using reference TRBV11-3 and TRBJ2-1 for the parts outside the CDR3, the full variable domain is EAGVVQSPRYKIIEKKQPVAFWCNPISGHNTLYWYLQNLGQGPELLIRYENEEAVDDSQLPKDRFSAERLKGVDSTLKIQPAELGDSAVYLCASCPGLTGGVREQFFGPGTRLTVL.